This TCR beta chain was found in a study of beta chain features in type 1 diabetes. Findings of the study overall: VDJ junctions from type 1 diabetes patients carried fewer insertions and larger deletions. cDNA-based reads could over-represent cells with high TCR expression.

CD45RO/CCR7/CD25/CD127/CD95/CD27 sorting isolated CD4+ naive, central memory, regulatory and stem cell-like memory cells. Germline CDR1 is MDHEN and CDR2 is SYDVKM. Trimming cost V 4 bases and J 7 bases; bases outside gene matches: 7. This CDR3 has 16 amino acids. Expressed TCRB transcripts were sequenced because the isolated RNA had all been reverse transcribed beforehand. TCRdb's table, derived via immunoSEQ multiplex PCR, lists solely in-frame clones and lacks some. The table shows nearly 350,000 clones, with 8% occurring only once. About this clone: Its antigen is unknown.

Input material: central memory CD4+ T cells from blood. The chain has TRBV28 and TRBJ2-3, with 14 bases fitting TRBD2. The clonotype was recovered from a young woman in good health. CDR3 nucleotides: TGTGCCAGCAGTTCCGGGACTAGCGGGAGCCTATATACGCAGTATTTT. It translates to CASSSGTSGSLYTQYF.